This T cell receptor beta chain was identified in a study of T cell responses to AZD1222 COVID-19 vaccine (dated by TCRdb to the early 2020s). With regard to the full study: AZD1222 recipients with second doses at about 4 weeks or about 12 weeks were pooled, because spike-specific TCR depth and breadth did not differ between schedules. TCR sequencing was performed for some 250 trial participants, of whom around 200 were given two doses of AZD1222 and some 25 were given two doses of MenACWY control vaccine. Enrollment into the trials was organized by age into subgroups of 18-55, 56-69 and 70-plus years, and those subgroups contained about 160, 30 and 59 TCR-sequenced participants, respectively.

With respect to this clone: Its recognized antigen is unknown. No base quality information exists; no much larger clone differs at one position.

Study-level results and caveats: After two AZD1222 doses, spike-specific TCR breadth and depth were significantly higher than at day 0 and than in MenACWY recipients. Vaccine-associated CD4 TCRs spanned the whole spike protein, with dominant responses in regions 160-218 and 743-854. Conclusions about previously exposed vaccinees are limited, since just six or seven AZD1222 recipients were seropositive for SARS-CoV-2 at baseline. In the small 56-69-year group, the increase in depth fell short of significance, most likely because of low power. Because no samples from the day 14 peak response were available, repertoires could be characterized only after the peak T cell response. Nearly half of unique spike-specific TCRs reportedly recognized epitopes outside regions mutated in the B.1.351 and B.1.1.7 variants. Participants were mostly white British, with more females than males. The authors suggested clonal diversity may have been underestimated.

The CDR3 regions of human TCRbeta chains were analyzed by immunosequencing. The authors' pipeline ran thus. Repertoire TCRs were checked for matches against a reference library of SARS-CoV-2-specific TCRs that had been generated using the MIRA antigen-specificity platform. Breadth meant the fraction of unique TCRs that were SARS-CoV-2-associated, whereas depth meant the fraction of total T cells that were SARS-CoV-2-associated. Each spike-specific TCR was assigned to its reactive spike region and to a CD4 or CD8 class using the MIRA data. Log10-transformed breadth and depth values were compared by one-way ANOVA with Sidak's multiple comparisons tests. TCRdb holds this immuneACCESS table with in-frame rearrangements only. Some clones are missing; in checked studies, unresolved V genes explain under half, and the rest has no known cause. V and J calls plus clone size are reproduced from that table; the DNA served to infer D and trimming. This sample has some 99,000 clones in its table, and nearly 90% of those were observed once. 17% of the sample rests with the top ten.

Germline trimming amounts to 0 bases on V and 4 bases on J, with 4 as the count of junction bases outside the gene matches. From the germline V gene, CDR1 is MNHEY and CDR2 is SVGEGT. The CDR3 contains 17 residues, cysteine and phenylalanine counted. Just CDR3 DNA is preserved here, 51 bases in frame from base 1. Per the publication, the time point label means: baseline before first vaccination. Vaccinee samples were obtained from the UK trials COV001 and COV002, which included a single-blind randomized controlled phase 2/3 trial of AZD1222 (ChAdOx1 nCoV-19) in healthy adults. For TCRbeta chain sequencing, PBMC samples from trial participants were taken at day 0 and at day 28 after the second dose.

This receptor was identified in an adult in good health. This specimen was peripheral blood, taken on day 0 of AZD1222 vaccination. Here the chain combines TRBV6-2 or TRBV6-3 and TRBJ2-3; 13 middle bases align to TRBD2. The nucleotide sequence reads TGTGCCAGCAGTTACTCGACTAGCGGGGGGCTGGCAGATACGCAGTATTTT. It specifies CASSYSTSGGLADTQYF.